Listed here are 13 T cell receptor beta chains from one sample, sequenced in a study of blood T cell repertoires in COVID-19. The method was immunoSEQ multiplex PCR; TCRdb's version includes in-frame clones alone and lacks a portion of them. The profile covers around 150,000 clones, with roughly 80% appearing a single time and roughly 6.2% taken by the ten largest. Sequencing used PBMCs or T cells enriched from blood (not recorded which). The receptors stem from a middle-aged woman who had recovered from COVID-19.

This chain joins TRBV5-1 and TRBJ1-4, with 7 positions matching TRBD1. Germline values: CDR1 SGHRS, CDR2 YFSETQ. Trimming cost V 1 base and J 7 bases; bases outside gene matches: 4. The CDR3 spans 14 residues. The CDR3 DNA reads as TGCGCCAGCAGCTTGCTAGGGGGCGTTGAAAAACTGTTTTTT. This codes for CASSLLGGVEKLFF.

V usage is TRBV29-1 and J usage is TRBJ1-2; a possible D gene is TRBD1 (5 bases). This CDR3 contains 12 residues. Per germline, CDR1 SQVTM and CDR2 ANQGSEA. V lost 4 bases, J lost 2 bases, and 8 bases lay in between. The CDR3 sequence: CSVGGQNYGYTF. For the CDR3, the DNA is TGCAGCGTTGGGGGCCAAAACTATGGCTACACCTTC.

J is TRBJ2-7 and V is TRBV5-1; 7 bases map to TRBD1. The ends lost 2 bases at V and 2 bases at J; junction bases unmatched: 7. Per germline, CDR1 SGHRS and CDR2 YFSETQ. CDR3 length: 15 amino acids. The CDR3 DNA follows: TGCGCCAGCAGCTTAGGGGGCCTCAGCGCCTACGAGCAGTACTTC. Encoded protein: CASSLGGLSAYEQYF.

This chain uses TRBV11-2 with TRBJ2-3; D remains unclear. Germline V gene lookup returns CDR1 SGHAT and CDR2 FQNNGV. V was trimmed by 4 bases and J by 0 bases, leaving 2 bases between them. CDR3 length equals 12 residues. The CDR3 nucleotides are TGTGCCAGCAGCTCGAGCACAGATACGCAGTATTTT. Protein: CASSSSTDTQYF.

The chain employs TRBV5-1 and TRBJ1-1; TRBD1 agrees at 7 bases. CDR3 length: 14 residues. Germline V lookup: CDR1 SGHRS, CDR2 YFSETQ. V shed 4 bases and J 1 base; nucleotides not matched to a gene: 4. The CDR3 bases are TGCGCCAGCAGCAACGACAGGGAGAACACTGAAGCTTTCTTT. This translates into CASSNDRENTEAFF.

The rearrangement links TRBV12-5 to TRBJ1-4; no clear D gene. CDR3 length equals 12 residues. The V end was cut by 0 bases, the J end by 8 bases, with 4 bases between. Germline CDR1 LGHNT, CDR2 FRNRAP. The CDR3 sequence: CASGLVREKLFF. In DNA, the CDR3 is TGTGCTAGTGGTTTGGTCCGGGAAAAACTGTTTTTT. Full variable domain (missing parts from reference TRBV12-5 and TRBJ1-4): DARVTQTPRHKVTEMGQEVTMRCQPILGHNTVFWYRQTMMQGLELLAYFRNRAPLDDSGMPKDRFSAEMPDATLATLKIQPSEPRDSAVYFCASGLVREKLFFGSGTQLSVL.

This clone is a singleton in its sample. The rearrangement joins TRBV3-1 (or the pseudogene TRBV3-2) to TRBJ1-1; no reliable D call. Trimming left V 5 bases short and J 4 bases short, with 17 bases between. This CDR3 comprises 15 residues. Germline V gene lookup returns CDR1 LGHDT and CDR2 YNNKEL (reference sequence). This CDR3 is CASSYPGSGATEAFF. The CDR3 DNA sequence: TGTGCCAGCAGCTACCCCGGCTCGGGAGCCACTGAAGCTTTCTTT.

Concerning this clone itself: Within the sample, other DNA sequences also encode this same CDR3. This sequence joins TRBV29-1 and TRBJ1-1; no clear D. The CDR3 consists of 13 residues. V lost 5 bases and J lost 2, with 12 bases in between. Germline assignment: CDR1 SQVTM and CDR2 ANQGSEA. In DNA form, the CDR3 reads TGCAGCGTTCCACGGGAGGGTAACACTGAAGCTTTCTTT. It is translated as CSVPREGNTEAFF.

This chain connects TRBV14 to TRBJ2-6; tentatively, D is TRBD1 (6 bases). The V gene lost 10 bases and the J gene lost 2 bases, with 12 bases spanning the gap. Germline CDR1 reads SGHDN; CDR2 reads FVKESK. The CDR3 runs to 14 residues. CDR3 DNA: TGTGCCACCACATCAGGGGCTGGGGCCAACGTCCTGACTTTC. Its translation is CATTSGAGANVLTF.

This chain connects TRBV2 to TRBJ1-6, with D perhaps TRBD1 (6 bases). Germline assignment: CDR1 SNHLY and CDR2 FYNNEI. Trimming shortened V by 4 bases and J by 5 bases, and 9 bases separated the two germline ends. This CDR3 is built from 14 residues. CDR3 loop: CASSGTDDNSPLHF. The CDR3 nucleotides are TGTGCCAGCAGTGGGACAGATGATAATTCACCCCTCCACTTT. Full variable domain (remainder filled in from reference TRBV2 and TRBJ1-6): EPEVTQTPSHQVTQMGQEVILRCVPISNHLYFYWYRQILGQKVEFLVSFYNNEISEKSEIFDDQFSVERPDGSNFTLKIRSTKLEDSAMYFCASSGTDDNSPLHFGNGTRLTVT.

This chain links TRBV21-1 with TRBJ2-4; the DNA was not used to check the table's D call, TRBD2. TRBV21-1 is a pseudogene locus. The CDR3 totals 17 residues. The CDR3 is CASSTHPSTGFKNIQYF. CDR3 DNA sequence: TGTGCCAGCAGCACACATCCCTCGACGGGGTTCAAAAACATTCAGTACTTC.

V is TRBV4-1 and J is TRBJ2-7; 12 bases are shared with TRBD2. There are 18 residues in the CDR3. Germline values: CDR1 MGHRA, CDR2 YSYEKL. V shed 4 bases, J shed 2 bases, and the junction held 12 bases outside the gene matches. CDR3 coding DNA: TGCGCCAGCAGCCCAAGACTAGCGGGAGTCAAAATCCCCTACGAGCAGTACTTC. It translates to CASSPRLAGVKIPYEQYF.

The genes are TRBV6-2 or TRBV6-3 and TRBJ1-2; TRBD1 is a possible D gene (5 bases). V shed 2 bases and J shed 5 bases, with 12 bases lying between them. The CDR3 totals 14 residues. Germline V lookup: CDR1 MNHEY, CDR2 SVGEGT. DNA for the CDR3: TGTGCCAGCAGTTACGACTGGGCAGGGTATGGCTACACCTTC. This gives the protein CASSYDWAGYGYTF.